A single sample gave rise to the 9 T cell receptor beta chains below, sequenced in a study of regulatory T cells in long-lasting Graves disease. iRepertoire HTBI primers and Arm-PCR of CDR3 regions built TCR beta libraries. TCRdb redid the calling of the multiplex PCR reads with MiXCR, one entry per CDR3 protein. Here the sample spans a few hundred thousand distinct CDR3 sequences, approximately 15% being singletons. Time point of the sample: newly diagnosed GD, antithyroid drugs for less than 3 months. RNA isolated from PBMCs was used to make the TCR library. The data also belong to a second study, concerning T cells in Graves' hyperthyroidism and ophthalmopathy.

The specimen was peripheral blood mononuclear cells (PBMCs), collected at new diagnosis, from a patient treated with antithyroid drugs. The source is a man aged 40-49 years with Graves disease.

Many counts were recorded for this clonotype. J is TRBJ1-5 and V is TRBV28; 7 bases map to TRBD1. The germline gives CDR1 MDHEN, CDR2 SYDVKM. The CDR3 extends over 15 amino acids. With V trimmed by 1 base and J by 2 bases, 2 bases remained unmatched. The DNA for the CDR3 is TGTGCCAGCAGTTTATTAACAGGGGGCAATCAGCCCCAGCATTTT. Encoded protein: CASSLLTGGNQPQHF.

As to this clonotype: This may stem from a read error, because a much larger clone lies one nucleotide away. DNA for the CDR3: TGTGCCAGCAGTTTATCTTCAGGGTCCTACGGGCAGTACTTC. As protein: CASSLSSGSYGQYF. The gene calls are TRBV27 and TRBJ2-7; weak D call: TRBD1 (5 bases). CDR1 is MNHEY, CDR2 SMNVEV, per germline (reference sequence). The CDR3 is 14 amino acids.

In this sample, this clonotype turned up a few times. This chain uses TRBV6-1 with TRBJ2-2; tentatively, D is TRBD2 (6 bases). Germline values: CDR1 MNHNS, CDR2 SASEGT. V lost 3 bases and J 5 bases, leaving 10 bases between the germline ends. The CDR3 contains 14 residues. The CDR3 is CASSEDYITGELFF. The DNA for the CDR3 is TGTGCCAGCAGTGAGGACTACATTACCGGGGAGCTGTTTTTT.

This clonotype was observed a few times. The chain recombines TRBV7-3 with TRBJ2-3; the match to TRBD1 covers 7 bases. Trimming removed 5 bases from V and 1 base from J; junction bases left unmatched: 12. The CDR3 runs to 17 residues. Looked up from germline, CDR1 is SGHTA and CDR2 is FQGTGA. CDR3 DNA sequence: TGTGCCAGCAGCCCCGGGACAGTTGGACGGGGCACAGATACGCAGTATTTT. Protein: CASSPGTVGRGTDTQYF.

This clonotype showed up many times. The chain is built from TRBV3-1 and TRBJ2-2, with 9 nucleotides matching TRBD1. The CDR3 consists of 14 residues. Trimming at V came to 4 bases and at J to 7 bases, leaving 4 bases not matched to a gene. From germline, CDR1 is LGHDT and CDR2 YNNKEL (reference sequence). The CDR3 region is CASSLRQGDGELFF. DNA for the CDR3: TGTGCCAGCAGCCTCCGACAGGGGGACGGGGAGCTGTTTTTT.

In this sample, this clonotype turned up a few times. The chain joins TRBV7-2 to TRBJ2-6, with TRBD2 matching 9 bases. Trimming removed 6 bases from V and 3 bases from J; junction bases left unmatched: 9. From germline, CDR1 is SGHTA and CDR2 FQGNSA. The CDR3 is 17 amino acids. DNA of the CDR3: TGTGCCAGCAGTATAGCGGGGGCCTCCTATGGGGCCAACGTCCTGACTTTC. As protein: CASSIAGASYGANVLTF.

The CDR3 nucleotides are TGTGCCATCCGCCGGGACAGGGGCCGGAACACTGAAGCTTTCTTT. It is translated as CAIRRDRGRNTEAFF. The rearrangement uses TRBV10-3 and TRBJ1-1; TRBD1 aligns across 10 bases. Germline-derived CDR1 and CDR2 are ENHRY and SYGVKD. V lost 8 bases and J lost 1; bases outside the gene matches: 7. The length of the CDR3 is 15 residues.

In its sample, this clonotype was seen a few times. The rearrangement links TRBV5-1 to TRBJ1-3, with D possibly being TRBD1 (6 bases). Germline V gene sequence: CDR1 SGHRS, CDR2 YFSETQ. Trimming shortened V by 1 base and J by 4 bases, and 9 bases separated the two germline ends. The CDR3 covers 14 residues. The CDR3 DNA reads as TGCGCCAGCAGCTTGACAGGGCCGGGAAACACCATATATTTT. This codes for CASSLTGPGNTIYF.

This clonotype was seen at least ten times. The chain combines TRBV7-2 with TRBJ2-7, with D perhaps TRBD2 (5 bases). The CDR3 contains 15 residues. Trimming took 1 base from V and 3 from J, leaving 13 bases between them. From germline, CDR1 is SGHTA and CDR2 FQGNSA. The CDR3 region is CASSLDGRAVYEQYF. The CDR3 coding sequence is TGTGCCAGCAGCTTAGATGGGCGGGCGGTCTACGAGCAGTACTTC.